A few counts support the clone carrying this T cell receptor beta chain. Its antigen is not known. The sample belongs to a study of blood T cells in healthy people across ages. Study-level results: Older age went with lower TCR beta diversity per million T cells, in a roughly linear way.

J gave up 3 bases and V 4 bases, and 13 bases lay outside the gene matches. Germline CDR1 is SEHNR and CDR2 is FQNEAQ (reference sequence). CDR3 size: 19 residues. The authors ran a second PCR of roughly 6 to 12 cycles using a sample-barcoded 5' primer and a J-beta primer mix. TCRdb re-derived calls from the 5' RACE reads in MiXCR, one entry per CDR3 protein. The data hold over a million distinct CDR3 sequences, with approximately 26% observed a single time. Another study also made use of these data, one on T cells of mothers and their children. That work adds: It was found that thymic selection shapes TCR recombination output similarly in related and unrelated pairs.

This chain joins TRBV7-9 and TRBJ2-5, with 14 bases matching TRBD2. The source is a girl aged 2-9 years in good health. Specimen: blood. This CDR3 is CASSSGAGTSGSREETQYF. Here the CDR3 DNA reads TGTGCCAGCAGCTCCGGTGCCGGGACTAGCGGGAGTCGGGAAGAGACCCAGTACTTC.